Described below is a single T cell receptor (beta chain) sequence and its context. This clone came up once. Its specific antigen is unknown. No base quality information exists; no much larger clone differs at one position. Synthetic TCR analog templates were spiked into each PCR so that absolute template abundance could be estimated from read counts. The immunoSEQ assay was used to amplify TCRbeta CDR3 regions from genomic DNA with bias-controlled V and J gene primers. Rearranged TCRbeta segments were sequenced at approximately 20X coverage. As for the original processing: Sequencing errors were corrected by clustering and CDR3s were annotated against IMGT to assign V, D and J genes. Downstream analyses used only productive TCRbeta rearrangements, leaving out any out-of-frame or stop-codon sequences. To compute clonality, Shannon entropy was normalized by the log of the number of unique productive sequences and then subtracted from one. Clones differing between time points or between blood and tumor were identified using Fisher's exact test with Benjamini-Hochberg correction, with an adjusted p below 0.01 applied as the threshold. TCRdb re-hosts the immuneACCESS table, in-frame sequences only. Its copies lack some clones; in the studies checked, an unresolved V gene accounts for under half of them, and the cause for the rest is not known. For V, J and clone size, that table is used; D and trimming come from the DNA. The sample table contains approximately 50,000 clones; only one count was recorded for 87% of them. Clones ranked in the top ten supply 7.5% to 8.5% of the sample.

Trimming at the junction amounts to 1 base on V and 10 bases on J, and the germline ends lie 19 bases apart. CDR1 and CDR2, looked up from the germline V gene, are SGHTA and FQGNSA. The CDR3 sequence holds 15 residues, the cysteine and phenylalanine included. Only the CDR3 region is kept as DNA, spanning 45 bases read in frame from base 1. This sample is part of a study of PD-L1 blockade in urothelial cancer (dated by TCRdb to about 2017). Looking at the study overall: All patients started therapy around 2014 and received atezolizumab 1,200 mg intravenously every 3 weeks. About 90% of the 29 patients were identified as males with urothelial cancer of bladder origin, and a prior smoking history was reported by 18 of 29 patients. Patients had an ECOG performance status of 0 or 1 and had received between 0 and 3 prior chemotherapy regimens. Blood samples were analyzed 3 weeks after the start of treatment (second dose) and 6 weeks after the start of treatment. Blood samples gave a median of 141,255 T cells and tens of thousands of unique TCRs, with a median clonality of about 0.078. Somatic, immune and clinical correlates of response to PD-L1 blockade with atezolizumab in urothelial cancer were the focus of an exploratory multi-omic analysis. Pretreatment tumor samples, along with matched peripheral blood serially collected before and after atezolizumab treatment, were subjected to TCR sequencing. Progression-free survival longer than 6 months counted as durable clinical benefit, and TCR features were additionally tested against both progression-free and overall survival. In the same patients, whole exome sequencing and RNA sequencing of pretreatment tumors were performed in addition to TCR sequencing. Durable clinical benefit was achieved by nine patients but not by the remaining 20. Over 28 patients had pretreatment blood TCR-seq, around 25 had at least one posttreatment blood collection, and around 25 had tumor TCR-seq.

General conclusions and limits of the study: A pretreatment peripheral blood TCR clonality below the median was linked to improved progression-free and overall survival. At 3 weeks after the start of treatment, tumor-associated TCR clones in peripheral blood had expanded more in patients with durable benefit (n of about 20, p = 0.022). Because the sample size was small (n ≈ 30) and many exploratory analyses were performed, the results are intended to be hypothesis-generating.

A cohort of 25 to 30 patients with locally advanced or metastatic urothelial carcinoma, treated at Memorial Sloan Kettering on a trial protocol, was included. Peripheral blood mononuclear cells were collected pretreatment and during treatment, with between 1 and 8 total time points per patient. The Qiagen DNeasy Blood extraction kit was used to purify genomic DNA from total PBMCs and from tumor samples. PBMCs were collected pretreatment and during treatment, and were isolated and stored as previously described. The sequence was collected from a man between 60 and 75 years old with urothelial cancer. The input for sequencing was PBMCs, taken around atezolizumab (anti-PD-L1) treatment. The receptor chain draws on TRBV7-2 and TRBJ2-5, and perhaps TRBD2 as D gene, on 5 matching bases. At the DNA level, the sequence is TGTGCCAGCAGCTTAGAGTTCGGTATCCGGAGGATCCAGTACTTC. The translation is CASSLEFGIRRIQYF. Here the CDR3 is joined to the reference TRBV7-2 and TRBJ2-5 genes, and the full variable domain is: GAGVSQSPSNKVTEKGKDVELRCDPISGHTALYWYRQSLGQGLEFLIYFQGNSAPDKSGLPSDRFSAERTGGSVSTLTIQRTQQEDSAVYLCASSLEFGIRRIQYFGPGTRLLVL.